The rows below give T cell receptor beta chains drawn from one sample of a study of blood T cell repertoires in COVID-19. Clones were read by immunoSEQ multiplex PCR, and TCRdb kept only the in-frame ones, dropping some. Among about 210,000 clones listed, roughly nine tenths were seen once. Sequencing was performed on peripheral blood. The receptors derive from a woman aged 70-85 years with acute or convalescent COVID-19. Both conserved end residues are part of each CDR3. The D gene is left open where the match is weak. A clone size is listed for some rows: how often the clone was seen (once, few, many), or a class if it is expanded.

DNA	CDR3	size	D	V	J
TGTGCCAGCAGTTTTCCACGCCCCCGGGTCCTGTCCTACGAGCAGTACTTC	CASSFPRPRVLSYEQYF	NA	NA	TRBV3-1/TRBV3-2	TRBJ2-7
TGTGCCAGCAGCTTACTAATCTCCTCTGGAAACACCATATATTTT	CASSLLISSGNTIYF	NA	NA	TRBV11-2	TRBJ1-3
TGCGCCAGCGAGGGGAATGGACAGACCTACGAGCAGTACTTC	CASEGNGQTYEQYF	NA	NA	TRBV5-1	TRBJ2-7
TGCGCCAGCAGCCCGCGGGACAGGGGGAACACTGAAGCTTTCTTT	CASSPRDRGNTEAFF	NA	TRBD1	TRBV5-1	TRBJ1-1
TGTGCCAGCAGCCAAGGGGACAGGGGGCAAACTGGGGCCAACGTCCTGACTTTC	CASSQGDRGQTGANVLTF	once	TRBD1	TRBV3-1/TRBV3-2	TRBJ2-6
TGTGCCAGCAGTCGACAGGGTCCACCCTACGAGCAGTACTTC	CASSRQGPPYEQYF	NA	TRBD1	TRBV6-5	TRBJ2-7
TGCAGTGCTAGTGGGACAGGGAGCTCCTACGAGCAGTACTTC	CSASGTGSSYEQYF	NA	TRBD1	TRBV20-1	TRBJ2-7
TGTGCCAGCAGTCCTACGGGGGGGGAGCGGAACACCGGGGAGCTGTTTTTT	CASSPTGGERNTGELFF	NA	NA	TRBV21-1	TRBJ2-2
TGTGCCAGCAGAGGGTCGGGAGGTGGGCTTGGCTACACCTTC	CASRGSGGGLGYTF	NA	NA	TRBV27	TRBJ1-2
TGTGCCAGCTCCTCCGGGCGGGAAGGGAGAAACATTCAGTACTTC	CASSSGREGRNIQYF	NA	NA	TRBV7-2	TRBJ2-4
TGTGCCAGCAGCCCTCGACTGGGTACTAACTATGGCTACACCTTC	CASSPRLGTNYGYTF	NA	NA	TRBV13	TRBJ1-2
TGTGCCACCAGGCAGGGCGCAGATACGCAGTATTTT	CATRQGADTQYF	few	NA	TRBV24-1	TRBJ2-3
TGTGCCAGCAGTTTTAGACAGGGGATTCAGCCCCAGCATTTT	CASSFRQGIQPQHF	NA	TRBD1	TRBV27	TRBJ1-5
TGTGCCAGCAGCCAAGGACAGGGCAGGACTGAAGCTTTCTTT	CASSQGQGRTEAFF	NA	TRBD1	TRBV5-4	TRBJ1-1
TGTGCCATCAGTGTGAGCGATAGCAATCAGCCCCAGCATTTT	CAISVSDSNQPQHF	NA	NA	TRBV10-3	TRBJ1-5
TGTGCCAGCAGTGAATCTACAGGCCCACAGACGCCCCAGCATTTT	CASSESTGPQTPQHF	few	NA	TRBV2	TRBJ1-5
TGTGCCAGCGCAACAGGGGCGAACACTGAAGCTTTCTTT	CASATGANTEAFF	NA	TRBD1	TRBV6-5	TRBJ1-1
TGTGCCAGCGCTCGGCAGGGAAATGAAAAACTGTTTTTT	CASARQGNEKLFF	few	NA	TRBV6-5	TRBJ1-4
TGTGCCAGTAGCCGACAGGGGGACAATGAGCAGTTCTTC	CASSRQGDNEQFF	NA	TRBD1	TRBV19	TRBJ2-1
TGTGCCAGCTCATCAGGGACAGGGCACACCGGGGAGCTGTTTTTT	CASSSGTGHTGELFF	once	TRBD1	TRBV18	TRBJ2-2
TGTGCCAGTAGTCCTAGCGGGGGACAGGGGGCAATTGGCTACACCTTC	CASSPSGGQGAIGYTF	NA	TRBD1	TRBV19	TRBJ1-2
TGTGCCACCAGTGATTCTGGAGGCGGCGGGGAGCTGTTTTTT	CATSDSGGGGELFF	NA	NA	TRBV24-1	TRBJ2-2
TGTGCCAGCAGGTGGGACAGGGTCTCTGGAAACACCATATATTTT	CASRWDRVSGNTIYF	NA	TRBD1	TRBV28	TRBJ1-3
TGCAGCGTTGTCCGAATGTCGGGGACAAAGAACACTGAAGCTTTCTTT	CSVVRMSGTKNTEAFF	NA	NA	TRBV29-1	TRBJ1-1
TGTGCCAGCCGCAGGGGGACAGGGAGATCTCGTAGTACGTACGAGCAGTACTTC	CASRRGTGRSRSTYEQYF	NA	TRBD1	TRBV7-8	TRBJ2-7
TGTGCCAGCAGTTTTGCCTCGGGGAACACTGAAGCTTTCTTT	CASSFASGNTEAFF	NA	NA	TRBV27	TRBJ1-1
TGCGCCAGCAGCCGCCACGACACGGCGAACACTGAAGCTTTCTTT	CASSRHDTANTEAFF	NA	NA	TRBV4-1	TRBJ1-1
TGTGCCAGCGACCTGACAGGGGTCGGGCAGTACTTC	CASDLTGVGQYF	once	TRBD1	TRBV6-5	TRBJ2-7
TGTGCCAGCAGCTTAGCCCCCACTGGCGGCACTGAAGCTTTCTTT	CASSLAPTGGTEAFF	NA	NA	TRBV11-2	TRBJ1-1
TGTGCCAGTAGTATGGGCGGGGGGGCCTATCAGCCCCAGCATTTT	CASSMGGGAYQPQHF	NA	NA	TRBV19	TRBJ1-5
TGTGCCAGCAGTTCCCCCCGGTGGGGAGGCACCATATATTTT	CASSSPRWGGTIYF	NA	NA	TRBV28	TRBJ1-3
TGTGCCAGCAGCCCGACAGGGTCGGGTTTTAGGCTGTTTTTT	CASSPTGSGFRLFF	NA	TRBD1	TRBV7-8	TRBJ1-4
TGTGCCAGCAGCTTAACCGGGAATCAGCCCCAGCATTTT	CASSLTGNQPQHF	NA	NA	TRBV7-2	TRBJ1-5
TGTGCCAGCTCACCCCACTCCCAAGAGACCCAGTACTTC	CASSPHSQETQYF	once	NA	TRBV18	TRBJ2-5
TGTGCCAGCAGTGAACTCGCGTCATCCTACAATGAGCAGTTCTTC	CASSELASSYNEQFF	NA	NA	TRBV2	TRBJ2-1
TGTGCTAGTGGTCTGGATGGAGGCACTGAAGCTTTCTTT	CASGLDGGTEAFF	NA	NA	TRBV12-5	TRBJ1-1
TGTGCCAGCAACTTAGGTATAGCGGGAGGCTACAATGAGCAGTTCTTC	CASNLGIAGGYNEQFF	few	TRBD2	TRBV7-6	TRBJ2-1
TGCGCCAGCAGCCAAGTAGCTATGATCGGACAGGGGGCTTACGGAAAACTGTTTTTT	CASSQVAMIGQGAYGKLFF	NA	TRBD1	TRBV4-3	TRBJ1-4
TGCGCCAGCAGCTTGGGGGGACAGGATTATGAAAAACTGTTTTTT	CASSLGGQDYEKLFF	NA	TRBD1	TRBV5-1	TRBJ1-4
TGCGCCAGCAGCCTCACTAGCGGGAGACCCGGGGAGCTGTTTTTT	CASSLTSGRPGELFF	NA	TRBD2	TRBV4-3	TRBJ2-2
TGTGCCAGCAGTTACACACCGGGACAGGGAGAGACCCAGTACTTC	CASSYTPGQGETQYF	once	TRBD1	TRBV6-5	TRBJ2-5
TGTGCCAGCTCACCTGGGCAGCACAACTATGGCTACACCTTC	CASSPGQHNYGYTF	NA	NA	TRBV18	TRBJ1-2
TGTGCCAGCAGCTCCGTGAGATTCTACGAGCAGTACTTC	CASSSVRFYEQYF	NA	NA	TRBV7-2	TRBJ2-7
TGTGCCAGCAGCCCCGGACAGGGGGAATCACCCCTCCACTTT	CASSPGQGESPLHF	NA	TRBD1	TRBV7-8	TRBJ1-6
TGTGCCAGCAGCGCCGGGACAGGTCACCGTGAAGCTTTCTTT	CASSAGTGHREAFF	NA	TRBD1	TRBV7-9	TRBJ1-1
TGTGCCAGTAGTACAGGGTTCGGGACAGATACGCAGTATTTT	CASSTGFGTDTQYF	NA	NA	TRBV19	TRBJ2-3
TGCGCCAGCAGCTCACTAGCGGGATTGTACAATGAGCAGTTCTTC	CASSSLAGLYNEQFF	NA	TRBD2	TRBV5-1	TRBJ2-1
TGCAGTGCTAGTGAACAGGGTAGAGGCTACACCTTC	CSASEQGRGYTF	NA	NA	TRBV20-1	TRBJ1-2
TGTGCCAGCTCACCACCGGCACCACCCTACGAGCAGTACTTC	CASSPPAPPYEQYF	NA	NA	TRBV18	TRBJ2-7
TGTGCCAGCAGCCCCCGATGGGGGCGCTATAGCTCTGGGGCCAACGTCCTGACTTTC	CASSPRWGRYSSGANVLTF	NA	NA	TRBV7-2	TRBJ2-6
TGTGCCACCAGCAGAGATCTTTTCTCGGGGGGAAGTAACCAAGAGACCCAGTACTTC	CATSRDLFSGGSNQETQYF	NA	TRBD2	TRBV15	TRBJ2-5
TGTGCCAGCAGTTCAGGCCTCCAGGGGTTTGCCGGGGAGCTGTTTTTT	CASSSGLQGFAGELFF	NA	NA	TRBV28	TRBJ2-2
TGTGCCAGCGGGACAGACTCCTACGAGCAGTACTTC	CASGTDSYEQYF	NA	TRBD1	TRBV28	TRBJ2-7
TGTGCCAGCAATCTTGCGGGGCTAACAGATACGCAGTATTTT	CASNLAGLTDTQYF	NA	NA	TRBV6-6	TRBJ2-3
TGTGCTAGTGGTTTCGGGGGTTTGACGGATGGCTACACCTTC	CASGFGGLTDGYTF	few	NA	TRBV12-5	TRBJ1-2
TGCGCCAGCACCCCATTCCTCCTAGCGCCCTATGACAATGAGCAGTTCTTC	CASTPFLLAPYDNEQFF	NA	NA	TRBV10-2	TRBJ2-1
TGTGCCAGCAGCCAAGTCGAGATTAGCAATCAGCCCCAGCATTTT	CASSQVEISNQPQHF	NA	NA	TRBV4-2	TRBJ1-5
TGTGCCAGCAGTTACTCGACAGCGACCTATGGCTACACCTTC	CASSYSTATYGYTF	NA	NA	TRBV6-5	TRBJ1-2
TGTGCCAGCAGTCCTCACCGGGACAGGGGGTGGAATGAGCAGTTCTTC	CASSPHRDRGWNEQFF	NA	TRBD1	TRBV27	TRBJ2-1
TGTGCCAGCAGTCTAGCGGGGTCCACCTACGAGCAGTACTTC	CASSLAGSTYEQYF	NA	TRBD2	TRBV3-1/TRBV3-2	TRBJ2-7